This entry concerns a single TCR beta chain. Its antigen is as yet unknown. Profiling relied on immunoSEQ multiplex PCR, and the TCRdb table lists in-frame clones only, not all of them. The sample lists about 20,000 clones; just under 85% were seen once. CDR3 length: 16 residues. Germline V gives CDR1 MDHEN, CDR2 SYDVKM. V lost 10 bases to trimming and J lost 6 bases; unmatched junction nucleotides: 12. Individuals having autoimmune disease history or systemic immunosuppression were not enrolled. This entry is derived from a study of OX40 agonist ivuxolimab in advanced cancers. Study background: It was permissible to have had prior anti-PD-1, anti-PD-L1 or anti-CTLA-4 therapy, and around 41% had some.

Study-wide points: At 0.1 to 3.0 mg/kg, CD4+ and CD8+ blood T cells expanded clonally by week 6.

The TCR was taken from an adult with an advanced solid tumor such as melanoma, head and neck, liver or kidney cancer. The chain has TRBV28 and TRBJ2-3, with 14 bases that match TRBD2. The sample was CD4+ or CD8+ T cells sorted from blood, taken in a trial of the OX40 agonist ivuxolimab. Here the CDR3 reads CATRTSGGILWDTQYF. The CDR3 DNA is TGTGCCACTCGGACTAGCGGGGGGATCTTATGGGATACGCAGTATTTT.